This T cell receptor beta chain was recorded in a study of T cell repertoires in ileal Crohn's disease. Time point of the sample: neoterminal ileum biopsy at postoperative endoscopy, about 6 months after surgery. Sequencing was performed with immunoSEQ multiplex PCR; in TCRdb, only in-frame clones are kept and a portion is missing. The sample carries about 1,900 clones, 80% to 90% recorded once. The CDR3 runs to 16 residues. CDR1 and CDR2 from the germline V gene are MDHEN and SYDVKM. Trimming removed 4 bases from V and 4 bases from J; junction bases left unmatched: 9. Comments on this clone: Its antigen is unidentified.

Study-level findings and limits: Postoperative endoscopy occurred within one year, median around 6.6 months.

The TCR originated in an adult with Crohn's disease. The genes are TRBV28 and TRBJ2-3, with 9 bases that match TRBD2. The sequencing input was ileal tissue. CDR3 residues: CASSSVGGRAPDTQYF. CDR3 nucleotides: TGTGCCAGCAGTTCCGTCGGCGGGAGGGCACCAGATACGCAGTATTTT.